This T cell receptor beta chain was retrieved from a study of blood T cell repertoires in COVID-19. Study details: PBMCs, B-cell-depleted T cells, or T cells provided the cDNA or gDNA that made up the material.

This clone turned up a few times. How the authors handled the data: Reference gene primer amplification gave estimated nucleated cell counts. Profiling relied on immunoSEQ multiplex PCR, and the TCRdb table lists in-frame clones only, not all of them. That table furnishes V, J and clone size, whereas the DNA furnished D and trimming. The table includes about 200,000 clones, more than 65% detected once. The CDR3 has 14 residues. Germline assignment: CDR1 MNHEY and CDR2 SMNVEV (reference sequence). V lost 4 bases to trimming and J lost 2 bases, with 12 bases between them. The receptor comes from a human donor in a cohort sampled during active COVID-19. This chain uses TRBV27 with TRBJ2-7; D is unclear. Sequenced sample: peripheral blood. The CDR3 DNA reads as TGTGCCAGCAGTTACTACGCAAACACCTACGAGCAGTACTTC. It codes for CASSYYANTYEQYF.